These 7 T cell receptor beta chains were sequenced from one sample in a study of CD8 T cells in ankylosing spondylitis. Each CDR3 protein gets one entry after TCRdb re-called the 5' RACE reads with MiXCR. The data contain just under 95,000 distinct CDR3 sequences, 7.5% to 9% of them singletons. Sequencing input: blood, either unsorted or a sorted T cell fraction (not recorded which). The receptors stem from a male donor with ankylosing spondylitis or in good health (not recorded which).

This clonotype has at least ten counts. CDR3 DNA: TGTGCCACCAGTGATTATCTCCCGCCCCTGGGGGGGCCCTGGACCGGGGAGCTGTTTTTT. Translation: CATSDYLPPLGGPWTGELFF. The chain couples TRBV24-1 to TRBJ2-2, with D perhaps matching TRBD2 (7 bases). With 2 bases removed from V and 5 bases from J, the gap between germline ends came to 26 bases. The CDR3 runs 20 residues. Per the germline V gene, CDR1 is KGHDR and CDR2 is SFDVKD.

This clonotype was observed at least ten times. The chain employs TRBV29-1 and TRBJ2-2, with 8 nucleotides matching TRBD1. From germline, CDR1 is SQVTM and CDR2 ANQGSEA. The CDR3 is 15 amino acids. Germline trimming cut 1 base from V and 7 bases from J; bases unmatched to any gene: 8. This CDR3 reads CSVEGTQTGGGELFF. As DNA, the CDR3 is TGCAGCGTTGAAGGGACCCAAACAGGGGGCGGGGAGCTGTTTTTT.

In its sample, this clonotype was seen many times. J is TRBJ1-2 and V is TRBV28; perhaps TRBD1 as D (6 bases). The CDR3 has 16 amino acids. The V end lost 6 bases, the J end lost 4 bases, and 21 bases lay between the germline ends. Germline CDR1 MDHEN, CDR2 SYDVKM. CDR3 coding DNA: TGTGCCAGCAGGACCTTCAATGGGGGGGCTATCTATGGCTACACCTTC. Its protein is CASRTFNGGAIYGYTF.

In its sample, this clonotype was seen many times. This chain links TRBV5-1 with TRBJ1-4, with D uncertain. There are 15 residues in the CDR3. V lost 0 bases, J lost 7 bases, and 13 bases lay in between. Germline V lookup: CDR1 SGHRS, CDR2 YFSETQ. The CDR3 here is CASSLGGVNSEKLFF. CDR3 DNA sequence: TGCGCCAGCAGCTTGGGTGGGGTAAATAGTGAAAAACTGTTTTTT.

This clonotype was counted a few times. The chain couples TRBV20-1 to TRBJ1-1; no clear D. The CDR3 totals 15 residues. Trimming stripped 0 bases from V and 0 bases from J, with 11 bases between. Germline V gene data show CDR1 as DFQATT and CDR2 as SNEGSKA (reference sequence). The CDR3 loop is CSAREMGGLNTEAFF. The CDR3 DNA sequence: TGCAGTGCTAGAGAGATGGGCGGATTGAACACTGAAGCTTTCTTT.

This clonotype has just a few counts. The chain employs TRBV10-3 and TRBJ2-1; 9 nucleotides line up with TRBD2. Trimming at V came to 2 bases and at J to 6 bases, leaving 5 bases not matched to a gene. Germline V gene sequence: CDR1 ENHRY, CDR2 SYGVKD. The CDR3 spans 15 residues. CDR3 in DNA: TGTGCCATCAGTGAGGGCGGGGGGGCTGGCAATGAGCAGTTCTTC. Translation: CAISEGGGAGNEQFF.

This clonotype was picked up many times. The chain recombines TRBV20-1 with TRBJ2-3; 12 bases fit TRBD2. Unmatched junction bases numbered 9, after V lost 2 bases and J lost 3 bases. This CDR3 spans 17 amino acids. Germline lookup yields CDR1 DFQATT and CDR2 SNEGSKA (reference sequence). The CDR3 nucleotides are TGCAGTGCTAGATTGGCTAGCGGGGGGGCCAGGACAGATACGCAGTATTTT. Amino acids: CSARLASGGARTDTQYF.